One sample yielded the 12 T cell receptor beta chains listed below, sequenced in a study of cytomegalovirus exposure and HLA in healthy donors. PCR primers comprised 60 Vbeta and 13 Jbeta primers. TCRdb's table, derived via immunoSEQ multiplex PCR, lists solely in-frame clones and lacks some. The table shows more than 150,000 clones, with about 83% occurring only once. The specimen was PBMCs. These receptors all come from a woman aged 25 to 45 in good health and CMV-seropositive.

The chain couples TRBV4-3 to TRBJ1-2, with unresolved D. This CDR3 comprises 14 residues. Germline V gene lookup returns CDR1 LGHNA and CDR2 YSLEER. Trimming removed 0 bases at V and 8 bases at J, with 13 bases between. CDR3 region: CASSQDRGAQGYTF. The CDR3 DNA is TGCGCCAGCAGCCAAGATCGTGGCGCACAGGGCTACACCTTC.

CDR3 coding DNA: TGTGCCAGCAGAGCGCGGAGGTACGAGCAGTACTTC. Protein: CASRARRYEQYF. The chain employs TRBV28 and TRBJ2-7, with D possibly being TRBD2 (5 bases). The germline V gene encodes CDR1 MDHEN and CDR2 SYDVKM. CDR3 length equals 12 residues. Deletions cut 6 bases from V and 4 bases from J, with 10 bases between. The variable domain in full, with the rest retrieved from reference TRBV28 and TRBJ2-7, is DVKVTQSSRYLVKRTGEKVFLECVQDMDHENMFWYRQDPGLGLRLIYFSYDVKMKEKGDIPEGYSVSREKKERFSLILESASTNQTSMYLCASRARRYEQYFGPGTRLTVT.

The CDR3 DNA sequence: TGTGCCAGCAGCTTCAGGACTAGGAGGACAGATACGCAGTATTTT. The encoded protein is CASSFRTRRTDTQYF. The V gene is TRBV7-2, the J gene TRBJ2-3; the match to TRBD2 covers 7 bases. This CDR3 spans 15 amino acids. Trimming removed 3 bases from V and 3 bases from J; junction bases left unmatched: 6. Germline assignment: CDR1 SGHTA and CDR2 FQGNSA.

This clone was seen only a few times. The chain joins TRBV7-9 to TRBJ1-1; perhaps TRBD1 as D (5 bases). V shed 5 bases and J shed 0 bases, with 13 bases lying between them. The CDR3 extends over 15 amino acids. Per germline, CDR1 SEHNR and CDR2 FQNEAQ (reference sequence). The CDR3 is CASSHPDRLNTEAFF. In nucleotides, the CDR3 is TGTGCCAGCAGCCATCCAGACAGACTGAACACTGAAGCTTTCTTT.

This sequence joins TRBV29-1 and TRBJ2-7; 11 bases agree with TRBD2. V dropped 7 bases and J dropped 6; count of bases not matched to a gene: 14. This CDR3 has 15 amino acids. Germline V gene sequence: CDR1 SQVTM, CDR2 ANQGSEA. The CDR3 sequence: CSATTLAGVKGEQYF. The CDR3 DNA follows: TGCAGCGCTACCACACTAGCGGGGGTTAAGGGCGAGCAGTACTTC.

On this clone itself: The junction and the germline gene differ at one end; a read error may be behind it. The V call is TRBV7-7, the J call TRBJ2-3; 9 nucleotides align to TRBD2. The CDR3 has 15 residues. CDR1 is SSHAT and CDR2 is FNYEAQ in the germline V gene (reference sequence). DNA of the CDR3: TGTGCTAGCAGCTTAGGGCTAGCGGGGACAGATACGCAGTATTTT. Amino acids: CASSLGLAGTDTQYF.

The V call is TRBV7-9, the J call TRBJ2-5, with D tentatively TRBD2 (5 bases). Matching the DNA end better, TRBJ2-7 makes the J call doubtful. The CDR3 has 16 residues. CDR1 SEHNR and CDR2 FQNEAQ come from the germline V gene (reference sequence). In DNA form, the CDR3 reads TGTGCCAGCAGCCAAGGGAACGGGGTAGTGTCCTACGAGCAGTACTTC. Translating it yields CASSQGNGVVSYEQYF.

This clone was detected once. The CDR3 nucleotides are TGTGCCAGCAGCCCTCGTTCCAATCAGCCCCAGCATTTT. This encodes CASSPRSNQPQHF. V gene TRBV6-6 combines with J gene TRBJ1-5; D is ambiguous. The CDR3 length is 13 residues. V was pared by 6 bases and J by 3 bases, with 9 bases between. Looked up from germline, CDR1 is MNHNY and CDR2 is SVGAGI (reference sequence).

The chain uses TRBV28 and TRBJ1-1; perhaps TRBD1 as D (6 bases). V was shortened by 6 bases and J by 1 base, with 9 bases between the two germline ends. Per the germline V gene, CDR1 is MDHEN and CDR2 is SYDVKM. The CDR3 spans 13 residues. The CDR3 region has the DNA TGTGCCAGCAGACCGACAGGGAACACTGAAGCTTTCTTT. Translating gives CASRPTGNTEAFF.

The CDR3 spells CASGYTGNEQFF. CDR3 in DNA: TGCGCCAGCGGATACACAGGTAATGAGCAGTTCTTC. The J gene is TRBJ2-1, the V gene TRBV5-1, with D tentatively TRBD1 (5 bases). Germline values: CDR1 SGHRS, CDR2 YFSETQ. The CDR3 length is 12 residues. Trimming removed 7 bases at V and 7 bases at J, with 12 bases between.

The sample holds one count of this clone. This chain links TRBV2 with TRBJ2-5; no definite D call. This CDR3 has 12 amino acids. The V and J ends lost 8 bases and 0 bases respectively, with 7 bases between them. Germline V gene sequence: CDR1 SNHLY, CDR2 FYNNEI. The CDR3 nucleotides read TGTGCCAGCCTGGCGGACCAAGAGACCCAGTACTTC. Amino acid sequence: CASLADQETQYF. Looking up the rest from reference TRBV2 and TRBJ2-5 gives the full variable domain: EPEVTQTPSHQVTQMGQEVILRCVPISNHLYFYWYRQILGQKVEFLVSFYNNEISEKSEIFDDQFSVERPDGSNFTLKIRSTKLEDSAMYFCASLADQETQYFGPGTRLLVL.

In this sample, this clone turned up a few times. This chain uses TRBV29-1 with TRBJ2-1; the D gene is possibly TRBD2 (5 bases). Germline V gene sequence: CDR1 SQVTM, CDR2 ANQGSEA. The CDR3 has 15 residues. V lost 3 bases, J lost 7 bases, and 19 bases lay in between. CDR3 DNA sequence: TGCAGCGTTGAGGGTCGGGATGAATCCCCAAATGAGCAGTTCTTC. Amino acids: CSVEGRDESPNEQFF.